This T cell receptor beta chain was sequenced during a study of cytomegalovirus exposure and HLA in healthy donors. Only in-frame clones appear in the TCRdb table, and some are missing; sequencing was by immunoSEQ multiplex PCR. The table lists over 150,000 clones, 80% to 90% of them singletons. Trimming at V came to 4 bases and at J to 2 bases, leaving 9 bases not matched to a gene. Germline V CDR1 and CDR2: SGHDN, FVKESK. The CDR3 is 16 amino acids. The sequence came from a woman younger than 35 in good health and CMV-seronegative. Sequences were obtained from PBMCs. The gene calls are TRBV14 and TRBJ1-2; 8 nucleotides match TRBD1. CDR3 in DNA: TGTGCCAGCAGCCGCCCAGGGACAGGTGGGAACTATGGCTACACCTTC. It translates to CASSRPGTGGNYGYTF.